A selection of T cell receptor beta chains follows, all from one sample in a study of CD8 T cells in ankylosing spondylitis. TCRdb re-called the 5' RACE reads with MiXCR, one entry per CDR3 protein. The data show approximately 400,000 distinct CDR3 sequences, 20% to 30% seen once. The sequencing input was blood, either unsorted or a sorted T cell fraction (not recorded which). The receptors shown here come from a male donor with ankylosing spondylitis. CDR3s include the opening cysteine and the closing phenylalanine or tryptophan. Fields, in order: J gene, clone size, V gene, D gene, CDR3 DNA, CDR3 protein. A D gene is named only where the DNA matches it firmly. Size is stated for part of the rows, as once, few or many counts, or as a class when the clone is expanded.

J: TRBJ2-1; size: few; V: TRBV30; D: .; DNA: TGTGCCTGGAGTCGCGGAGACAATGAGCAGTTCTTC; CDR3: CAWSRGDNEQFF
J: TRBJ2-1; size: .; V: TRBV20-1; D: .; DNA: TGCAGTGCTAGTACGGGTAACCCCTCCTACAATGAGCAGTTCTTC; CDR3: CSASTGNPSYNEQFF
J: TRBJ2-7; size: few; V: TRBV5-1; D: .; DNA: TGCGCCAGCCGCCTCGGTGGGAGTTCCTACGAGCAGTACTTC; CDR3: CASRLGGSSYEQYF
J: TRBJ2-5; size: .; V: TRBV6-2/TRBV6-3; D: .; DNA: TGTGCCAGCACTTTAGTGAGTGAGGAGACCCAGTACTTC; CDR3: CASTLVSEETQYF
J: TRBJ2-1; size: few; V: TRBV3-1; D: TRBD1; DNA: TGTGCCAGCAGCCAAGGGACAGGGAGTCCGTTCTTC; CDR3: CASSQGTGSPFF
J: TRBJ2-1; size: few; V: TRBV20-1; D: TRBD2; DNA: TGCAGTGCTAGGCCCCGACTAGCGGGAGGGCCTAGGCATGAGCAGTTCTTC; CDR3: CSARPRLAGGPRHEQFF
J: TRBJ1-1; size: .; V: TRBV20-1; D: TRBD1; DNA: TGCAGTGCTAGACCCAATAACAGGGGGCAGATGAGGACTGAAGCTTTCTTT; CDR3: CSARPNNRGQMRTEAFF
J: TRBJ1-3; size: few; V: TRBV28; D: TRBD1; DNA: TGTGCCACCCAAGACAGGGCAGTAGACACCATATATTTT; CDR3: CATQDRAVDTIYF
J: TRBJ1-5; size: .; V: TRBV20-1; D: TRBD1; DNA: TGCAGTGCTAGAGACCGGGGGACAGGCAATCAGCCCCAGCATTTT; CDR3: CSARDRGTGNQPQHF
J: TRBJ1-1; size: few; V: TRBV3-1; D: .; DNA: TGTGCCAGCAGCCAGGGCAGCGGACTGGGCACTGAAGCTTTCTTT; CDR3: CASSQGSGLGTEAFF
J: TRBJ1-3; size: .; V: TRBV20-1; D: .; DNA: TGCAGTGCTAGAGATCGCCAGGGGCCTTGGGATGGAAACACCATATATTTT; CDR3: CSARDRQGPWDGNTIYF
J: TRBJ2-3; size: .; V: TRBV18; D: .; DNA: TGTGCCAGCTCACCGTCCCAGGGTGAGGATACGCAGTATTTT; CDR3: CASSPSQGEDTQYF
J: TRBJ1-1; size: .; V: TRBV15; D: .; DNA: TGTGCCACCAGGAAGGGGCCGAACACTGAAGCTTTCTTT; CDR3: CATRKGPNTEAFF
J: TRBJ2-5; size: many; V: TRBV20-1; D: TRBD2; DNA: TGCAGTGCTCCCCCCGGGGGGGGGCGGGAGACCCAGTACTTC; CDR3: CSAPPGGGRETQYF
J: TRBJ2-7; size: .; V: TRBV20-1; D: .; DNA: TGCAGTGCTAGTCTGGTGCGCGAGCAGTACTTC; CDR3: CSASLVREQYF
J: TRBJ2-2; size: .; V: TRBV12-3/TRBV12-4; D: TRBD2; DNA: TGTGCCAGCAGTACCCCGGGAGGCGGAACCGGGGAGCTGTTTTTT; CDR3: CASSTPGGGTGELFF
J: TRBJ2-3; size: .; V: TRBV10-2; D: .; DNA: TGCGCCAGCAGGACCGAGGGGAGCACAGATACGCAGTATTTT; CDR3: CASRTEGSTDTQYF
J: TRBJ1-3; size: few; V: TRBV4-2; D: .; DNA: TGTGCCAGCAGTTATAAGGGAGCTGGAAACACCATATATTTT; CDR3: CASSYKGAGNTIYF
J: TRBJ2-1; size: few; V: TRBV9; D: .; DNA: TGTGCCAGCAACAGGCGGCCCTCCTACAATGAGCAGTTCTTC; CDR3: CASNRRPSYNEQFF
J: TRBJ2-5; size: .; V: TRBV7-6; D: TRBD1; DNA: TGTGCCAGCAGCTTGGGACAGGGTGGCTCGGAGACCCAGTACTTC; CDR3: CASSLGQGGSETQYF
J: TRBJ1-1; size: many; V: TRBV11-2; D: .; DNA: TGTGCCAGCAGTCCCGGGACCCTGAGCACTGAAGCTTTCTTT; CDR3: CASSPGTLSTEAFF
J: TRBJ1-1; size: few; V: TRBV27; D: TRBD1; DNA: TGTGCCAGCAGTGGAAGTTCCCACAGGGGGCTGGGAGCTTTCTTT; CDR3: CASSGSSHRGLGAFF
J: TRBJ2-1; size: few; V: TRBV27; D: TRBD2; DNA: TGTGCCAGCGCACGGGGACTAGCGGGATTTTCAGGCAATGAGCAGTTCTTC; CDR3: CASARGLAGFSGNEQFF
J: TRBJ2-7; size: few; V: TRBV12-3/TRBV12-4; D: .; DNA: TGTGCCAGCAGTCGGTCCGGGCGGGGCTACGAGCAGTACTTC; CDR3: CASSRSGRGYEQYF
J: TRBJ2-1; size: .; V: TRBV11-2; D: TRBD2; DNA: TGTGCCAGCAGCCCCGGGACTAGATACAATGAGCAGTTCTTC; CDR3: CASSPGTRYNEQFF
J: TRBJ2-1; size: many; V: TRBV5-1; D: TRBD2; DNA: TGCGCCAGCAGCGTGGACCTAGCGGGAGCCGAGCAGTTCTTC; CDR3: CASSVDLAGAEQFF
J: TRBJ1-1; size: few; V: TRBV7-8; D: TRBD1; DNA: TGTGCCAGCAGCCGTCCCGGGACAGGGAACACTGAAGCTTTCTTT; CDR3: CASSRPGTGNTEAFF
J: TRBJ2-3; size: .; V: TRBV29-1; D: TRBD2; DNA: TGCAGCGTTCAATCCCAAGTAGCGGGAGGACGAGATACGCAGTATTTT; CDR3: CSVQSQVAGGRDTQYF
J: TRBJ1-3; size: .; V: TRBV7-2; D: TRBD1; DNA: TGTGCCAGCAGCTTAGGCGCAGGGGGGTCTGGAAACACCATATATTTT; CDR3: CASSLGAGGSGNTIYF
J: TRBJ2-7; size: .; V: TRBV3-1; D: TRBD2; DNA: TGTGCCAGCAGCCCCTTAGCGGGAGGGCCTGGGGACGAGCAGTACTTC; CDR3: CASSPLAGGPGDEQYF
J: TRBJ2-5; size: .; V: TRBV7-2; D: TRBD2; DNA: TGTGCCAGCACTCTAGCGGGAGTCATCCAAGAGACCCAGTACTTC; CDR3: CASTLAGVIQETQYF
J: TRBJ2-3; size: .; V: TRBV20-1; D: TRBD1; DNA: TGCAGTGCTCCCTCACTTACAGGGGGCATGCCAGATACGCAGTATTTT; CDR3: CSAPSLTGGMPDTQYF
J: TRBJ1-1; size: .; V: TRBV29-1; D: TRBD1; DNA: TGCAGCGTTGACCGGACAGGGAACACTGAAGCTTTCTTT; CDR3: CSVDRTGNTEAFF
J: TRBJ2-7; size: .; V: TRBV10-1; D: TRBD1; DNA: TGCGCCAGCTCGGGACAGGGTCTCAGGCGACACGAGCAGTACTTC; CDR3: CASSGQGLRRHEQYF
J: TRBJ2-1; size: .; V: TRBV7-2; D: TRBD2; DNA: TGTGCCAGCAGCGGGACTAGCGGTGCCTACAATGAGCAGTTCTTC; CDR3: CASSGTSGAYNEQFF
J: TRBJ2-3; size: .; V: TRBV4-2; D: TRBD2; DNA: TGTGCCAGCAGCCAAGGACTAGCGGAAATCCTCACAGATACGCAGTATTTT; CDR3: CASSQGLAEILTDTQYF
J: TRBJ1-6; size: .; V: TRBV3-1; D: .; DNA: TGTGCCAGCAGGCGACCCGGAGGAACCCTCCACTTT; CDR3: CASRRPGGTLHF
J: TRBJ2-3; size: once; V: TRBV11-2; D: .; DNA: TGTGCCAGCAACCCTGGCGGACACACAGATACGCAGTATTTT; CDR3: CASNPGGHTDTQYF
J: TRBJ2-4; size: .; V: TRBV3-1; D: .; DNA: TGTGCCAGCAGCCACGAGCGCCGGGGCAAAAACATTCAGTACTTC; CDR3: CASSHERRGKNIQYF
J: TRBJ2-6; size: few; V: TRBV10-3; D: .; DNA: TGTGCCATCAGTGAGGAAGCAGGCCGCTCTGGGGCCAACGTCCTGACTTTC; CDR3: CAISEEAGRSGANVLTF
J: TRBJ1-5; size: few; V: TRBV20-1; D: .; DNA: TGCAGTGCCATAGCGGCGGGGAATCAGCCCCAGCATTTT; CDR3: CSAIAAGNQPQHF
J: TRBJ2-5; size: .; V: TRBV12-3/TRBV12-4; D: .; DNA: TGTGCCAGCACCTACACAGGGTTCGGAGAGACCCAGTACTTC; CDR3: CASTYTGFGETQYF
J: TRBJ2-1; size: .; V: TRBV24-1; D: .; DNA: TGTGCCACCAGTGATTCTCGGGGTGGCTCCTACAATGAGCAGTTCTTC; CDR3: CATSDSRGGSYNEQFF
J: TRBJ1-1; size: .; V: TRBV18; D: .; DNA: TGTGCCAGCTCCCCAACTACCGACACTGAAGCTTTCTTT; CDR3: CASSPTTDTEAFF
J: TRBJ2-4; size: .; V: TRBV5-6; D: .; DNA: TGTGCCAGCAGCTTTAGGGGCAACATTCAGTACTTC; CDR3: CASSFRGNIQYF